The 23 T cell receptor beta chains below all came from one sample that was sequenced in a study of blood T cells in healthy people across ages. Combining a sample-barcoded 5' primer with a J-beta primer mix, a second PCR ran for about 7 to 11 cycles. Each CDR3 protein is one row after TCRdb ran MiXCR on the 5' RACE reads. The repertoire holds around 1.7 million distinct CDR3 sequences, with under 30% as singletons. The specimen was blood. All receptors derive from a woman under 40 in good health.

This clonotype was picked up many times. This chain connects TRBV20-1 to TRBJ2-1; D is perhaps TRBD2 (5 bases). Germline lookup yields CDR1 DFQATT and CDR2 SNEGSKA (reference sequence). V dropped 6 bases and J dropped 12 bases, with 12 bases sitting between them. The CDR3 consists of 10 residues. The CDR3 protein is CSAELVRQFF. The CDR3 nucleotides are TGCAGTGCGGAACTAGTCCGGCAGTTCTTC.

This clonotype turned up a few times. The chain employs TRBV6-1 and TRBJ2-7, with D perhaps assigned TRBD1 or TRBD2 (5 bases each). V lost 6 bases and J lost 2, with 11 bases in between. Germline loops: CDR1 MNHNS, CDR2 SASEGT. The CDR3 has 13 amino acids. This chain's CDR3 is CASSGTETYEQYF. Written as DNA, the CDR3 is TGTGCCAGCAGCGGGACGGAAACCTACGAGCAGTACTTC.

This clonotype was observed a handful of times. The chain has TRBV28 and TRBJ2-7; 7 nucleotides agree with TRBD1. Germline CDR1 reads MDHEN; CDR2 reads SYDVKM. The CDR3 totals 16 residues. Trimming took 6 bases from V and 1 from J; bases not matched to a gene: 12. The CDR3 spells CASRLRQGFFSYEQYF. The CDR3 DNA reads as TGTGCCAGCAGACTCCGACAGGGCTTCTTTTCCTACGAGCAGTACTTC.

This clonotype was picked up many times. This chain connects TRBV29-1 to TRBJ2-7; TRBD1 aligns across 8 bases. CDR1 is SQVTM and CDR2 is ANQGSEA in the germline V gene. CDR3 length: 12 amino acids. V trimming: 7 bases; J trimming: 2 bases; junction bases outside the gene matches: 4. The CDR3 protein is CSAEGQAYEQYF. The DNA for the CDR3 is TGCAGCGCCGAGGGACAGGCCTACGAGCAGTACTTC.

Only a few counts were recorded for this clonotype. The gene calls are TRBV27 and TRBJ1-1; tentative D call: TRBD1 (5 bases). This CDR3 has 14 amino acids. Per the germline V gene, CDR1 is MNHEY and CDR2 is SMNVEV (reference sequence). V was clipped by 6 bases and J by 3 bases, with 14 bases between them. CDR3 bases: TGTGCCAGCAGGGAATCAGGGTTTTACACTGAAGCTTTCTTT. The encoded protein is CASRESGFYTEAFF.

The genes are TRBV12-3 or TRBV12-4 and TRBJ2-5; TRBD2 matches 7 bases. CDR3 size: 14 residues. The junction had 5 bases not matched to a gene; V was cut back by 3 bases and J by 4 bases. CDR3: CASSLASGAETQYF. The CDR3 DNA is TGTGCCAGCAGTTTGGCTAGCGGAGCAGAGACCCAGTACTTC.

This clonotype was observed a few times. This clone may be a read error of a much larger clone one base away. The chain recombines TRBV29-1 with TRBJ2-1, with TRBD2 matching over 9 bases. This CDR3 region has 12 residues. Per the germline V gene, CDR1 is SQVTM and CDR2 is ANQGSEA. V shed 5 bases, J shed 13 bases, and the junction held 9 bases outside the gene matches. The CDR3 loop reads CSVLSSGITQFF. The CDR3 DNA follows: TGCAGCGTTCTCTCTAGCGGGATTACCCAGTTCTTC.

In its sample, this clonotype was seen many times. V usage is TRBV12-3 or TRBV12-4 and J usage is TRBJ2-1; D might be TRBD1 (6 bases). CDR3 length equals 15 residues. Trimming pared 5 bases from V and 4 bases from J, leaving 15 bases between. CDR3 sequence reads: CASSLTGKGYNEQFF. The CDR3 DNA sequence: TGTGCCAGCAGTCTTACAGGGAAGGGATACAATGAGCAGTTCTTC.

V gene TRBV28 combines with J gene TRBJ2-1, with no clear D. V lost 1 base, J lost 6 bases, and 7 bases lay in between. Per the germline V gene, CDR1 is MDHEN and CDR2 is SYDVKM. The CDR3 extends over 13 amino acids. CDR3 protein: CASSLSPINEQFF. CDR3 DNA: TGTGCCAGCAGTTTATCTCCAATCAATGAGCAGTTCTTC. Filled out from reference TRBV28 and TRBJ2-1, the complete variable domain reads DVKVTQSSRYLVKRTGEKVFLECVQDMDHENMFWYRQDPGLGLRLIYFSYDVKMKEKGDIPEGYSVSREKKERFSLILESASTNQTSMYLCASSLSPINEQFFGPGTRLTVL.

The chain recombines TRBV9 with TRBJ2-5; D tentatively reads TRBD1 or TRBD2 (5 bases each). The CDR3 extends over 15 amino acids. CDR1 is SGDLS, CDR2 YYNGEE, per germline. The V gene lost 2 bases and the J gene lost 0 bases, with 11 bases spanning the gap. This chain's CDR3 is CASSVGRMYQETQYF. DNA for the CDR3: TGTGCCAGCAGCGTGGGACGGATGTACCAAGAGACCCAGTACTTC.

The CDR3 nucleotides read TGTGCCAGCTCACCACCGTGGAATTCGGGTGAGCAGTACTTC. Translation: CASSPPWNSGEQYF. The gene calls are TRBV18 and TRBJ2-4, with no clear D. Germline assignment: CDR1 KGHSH and CDR2 LQKENI. CDR3 length: 14 residues. V was cut by 0 bases and J by 13 bases, with 16 bases left in between.

With regard to this clonotype: This clone may be a read error of a much larger clone one base away. The chain joins TRBV5-1 to TRBJ2-1, with 12 positions matching TRBD2. The V gene's germline CDR1 is SGHRS and CDR2 YFSETQ. This CDR3 region has 17 residues. The trim removed 4 bases at V and 8 bases at J, leaving 13 bases unmatched. For the CDR3, the DNA is TGCGCCAGCAGCCCGAACGCGGGACTAGCGGGCAGCGATGAGCAGTTCTTC. It is translated as CASSPNAGLAGSDEQFF. Together with reference TRBV5-1 and TRBJ2-1, the CDR3 gives the full variable domain: KAGVTQTPRYLIKTRGQQVTLSCSPISGHRSVSWYQQTPGQGLQFLFEYFSETQRNKGNFPGRFSGRQFSNSRSEMNVSTLELGDSALYLCASSPNAGLAGSDEQFFGPGTRLTVL.

This clonotype turned up a few times. The chain carries TRBV12-3 or TRBV12-4 and TRBJ1-2, with 8 bases fitting TRBD1. Unmatched junction bases numbered 10, after V lost 6 bases and J lost 4 bases. The CDR3 runs to 15 residues. In DNA, the CDR3 is TGTGCCAGCAGCCCATCGACAGGGGCCCTCTATGGCTACACCTTC. Residues: CASSPSTGALYGYTF.

The chain is built from TRBV9 and TRBJ2-7; TRBD1 matches at 7 bases. Germline assignment: CDR1 SGDLS and CDR2 YYNGEE. Trimming removed 3 bases from V and 2 bases from J; junction bases left unmatched: 5. The CDR3 extends over 14 amino acids. CDR3 nucleotide sequence: TGTGCCAGCAGCGCGGGACAGAATGCCTACGAGCAGTACTTC. Amino acids: CASSAGQNAYEQYF.

This clonotype was counted between two and nine times. The chain is built from TRBV20-1 and TRBJ1-5; 7 nucleotides match TRBD1. The V gene's germline CDR1 is DFQATT and CDR2 SNEGSKA (reference sequence). Trimming at V came to 5 bases and at J to 0 bases, leaving 4 bases not matched to a gene. There are 14 residues in the CDR3. The CDR3 spells CSADDRDSNQPQHF. The CDR3 DNA follows: TGCAGTGCTGACGACAGGGATAGCAATCAGCCCCAGCATTTT.

V and J are TRBV9 and TRBJ2-1, with 8 bases aligning to TRBD1. J lost 7 bases, V lost 1 base, and 10 bases had no gene match. The V gene's germline CDR1 is SGDLS and CDR2 YYNGEE. This CDR3 has 16 residues. CDR3 coding DNA: TGTGCCAGCAGCGTAACTTACGGACAGGGAAAAAATGAGCAGTTCTTC. This translates into CASSVTYGQGKNEQFF.

This clonotype was seen only a few times. The chain employs TRBV7-2 and TRBJ2-1; D is possibly TRBD1 or TRBD2 (5 bases each). The CDR3 consists of 13 residues. Trimming cost V 3 bases and J 6 bases, with 9 bases left between them. Germline CDR1 and CDR2: SGHTA and FQGNSA. The DNA for the CDR3 is TGTGCCAGCAGCTTCGAGGGGTGCAATGAGCAGTTCTTC. It is translated as CASSFEGCNEQFF. The full variable domain, in which reference TRBV7-2 and TRBJ2-1 provide the parts outside the CDR3, is GAGVSQSPSNKVTEKGKDVELRCDPISGHTALYWYRQSLGQGLEFLIYFQGNSAPDKSGLPSDRFSAERTGGSVSTLTIQRTQQEDSAVYLCASSFEGCNEQFFGPGTRLTVL.

This clonotype was observed a handful of times. This chain joins TRBV12-5 and TRBJ2-3, with 9 bases identical to TRBD2. Germline V gives CDR1 LGHNT, CDR2 FRNRAP. V lost 1 base to trimming and J lost 6 bases; unmatched junction nucleotides: 8. The CDR3 covers 16 residues. The CDR3 loop reads CASGLEPGLAVDTQYF. The DNA of the CDR3 is TGTGCTAGTGGTTTGGAACCGGGACTAGCTGTGGATACGCAGTATTTT.

This clonotype occurred many times. The rearrangement links TRBV5-1 to TRBJ2-1, with 9 bases identical to TRBD1. V trimming: 0 bases; J trimming: 8 bases; junction bases outside the gene matches: 9. Germline CDR1 is SGHRS and CDR2 is YFSETQ. The CDR3 totals 16 residues. CDR3 in DNA: TGCGCCAGCAGCTTGGTAGGGGACAGGGAATCGGATGAGCAGTTCTTC. Encoded protein: CASSLVGDRESDEQFF.

This clonotype was picked up a small number of times. This rearrangement joins TRBV20-1 to TRBJ2-4; D is ambiguous. Per germline, CDR1 DFQATT and CDR2 SNEGSKA (reference sequence). V lost 5 bases and J lost 3, with 11 bases in between. This CDR3 spans 13 amino acids. The CDR3 sequence: CSAPWTGKNIQYF. The CDR3 DNA is TGCAGTGCTCCATGGACGGGCAAAAACATTCAGTACTTC.

V is TRBV5-5 and J is TRBJ1-4, with a tentative D call TRBD1 (6 bases). Deletions cut 1 base from V and 0 bases from J, with 13 bases between. CDR3 length equals 17 residues. From germline, CDR1 is SGHKS and CDR2 YYEKEE (reference sequence). DNA of the CDR3: TGTGCCAGCAGCTTGCACAGGGAGCGACCAACTAATGAAAAACTGTTTTTT. Encoded protein: CASSLHRERPTNEKLFF.

The CDR3 nucleotides read TGTGCCAGCAGCCCGATAATGGGCACCGGGGAGCTGTTTTTT. The encoded protein is CASSPIMGTGELFF. V and J are TRBV7-9 and TRBJ2-2; no firm D call. The CDR3 is 14 amino acids. Trimming removed 5 bases at V and 4 bases at J, with 11 bases between. CDR1 is SEHNR, CDR2 FQNEAQ, per germline (reference sequence).

The chain is built from TRBV5-6 and TRBJ2-5, with unresolved D. Germline V CDR1 and CDR2: SGHDT, YYEEEE. The ends were cut back, 4 bases at V and 5 bases at J, with 9 bases in the middle. CDR3 length equals 12 residues. The DNA of the CDR3 is TGTGCCAGCAGCATTCCTTTTGAGACCCAGTACTTC. It is translated as CASSIPFETQYF.